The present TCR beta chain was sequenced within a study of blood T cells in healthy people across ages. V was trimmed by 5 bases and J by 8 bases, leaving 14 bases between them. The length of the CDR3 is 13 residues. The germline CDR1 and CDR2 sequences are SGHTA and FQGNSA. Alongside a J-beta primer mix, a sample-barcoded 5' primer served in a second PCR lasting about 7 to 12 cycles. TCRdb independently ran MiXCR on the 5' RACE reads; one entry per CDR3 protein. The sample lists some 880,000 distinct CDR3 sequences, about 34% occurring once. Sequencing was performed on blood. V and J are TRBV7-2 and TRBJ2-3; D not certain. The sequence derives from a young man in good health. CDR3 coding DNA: TGTGCCAGCAGCAACGACACTCTGGCTACGCAGTATTTT. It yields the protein CASSNDTLATQYF.